This T cell receptor beta chain comes out of a study of blood T cell repertoires in COVID-19. The CDR3 has 15 amino acids. V was clipped by 5 bases and J by 1 base; unmatched bases: 0. CDR1 SNHLY and CDR2 FYNNEI come from the germline V gene. Some clones are missing from TCRdb's copy, which holds only in-frame ones; the method was immunoSEQ multiplex PCR. This sample has a few hundred thousand clones, with around 82% found just once. The chain has TRBV2 and TRBJ2-2, with 11 positions matching TRBD2. The receptor was isolated from a man aged 45 to 65 who had recovered from COVID-19. The specimen was PBMCs or T cells enriched from blood (not recorded which). Here the CDR3 DNA reads TGTGCCAGCAGTCTAGCGGGGGGGAACACCGGGGAGCTGTTTTTT. Residues: CASSLAGGNTGELFF.